A selection of T cell receptor beta chains follows, all from one sample in a study of spatial heterogeneity in lung cancer. TCRdb re-called the 5' RACE reads through MiXCR, storing one row per CDR3 protein. The data show 9,500 to 14,000 distinct CDR3 sequences, with approximately 3.8% seen just once and over 6.5% held by the top ten. This specimen consisted of normal lung tissue next to the tumor, obtained at surgery. The receptors were gathered from a male donor with early-stage non-small cell lung cancer. Both conserved end residues are part of each CDR3.

v_call: TRBV6-1; cdr3_aa: CASRPLGGNTGELFF
v_call: TRBV18; cdr3_aa: CASSPPLAKNIQYF
v_call: TRBV7-8; cdr3_aa: CASSLAGANVLTF
v_call: TRBV7-8; cdr3_aa: CASSTGTSGGRDEQFF
v_call: TRBV2; cdr3_aa: CACSNSVGYTF
v_call: TRBV25-1; cdr3_aa: CASSENRASTDTQYF
v_call: TRBV20-1; cdr3_aa: CSARSREGSTDTQYF
v_call: TRBV6-1; cdr3_aa: CASSESLIPTSTDTQYF
v_call: TRBV14; cdr3_aa: CASSQSQGAWYGYTF
v_call: TRBV12-3/TRBV12-4; cdr3_aa: CASSWRLNQPQHF
v_call: TRBV28; cdr3_aa: CASSLAGQGGYEQYF
v_call: TRBV15; cdr3_aa: CATGGVFGGVAKNIQYF
v_call: TRBV6-5; cdr3_aa: CASSYSTGQAYEQYF
v_call: TRBV5-1; cdr3_aa: CASRGRGNSPLHF
v_call: TRBV28; cdr3_aa: CASSFPSGAVGDEQFF
v_call: TRBV6-1; cdr3_aa: CASSEISGQGASYGYTF
v_call: TRBV28; cdr3_aa: CASSLSGALRYSNQPQHF
v_call: TRBV28; cdr3_aa: CAIRPGLGAKNIQYF
v_call: TRBV5-6; cdr3_aa: CASRLVAKNIQYF
v_call: TRBV6-2/TRBV6-3; cdr3_aa: CASSYSAARSSQETQYF
v_call: TRBV7-6; cdr3_aa: CASSSDRGYIQYF
v_call: TRBV28; cdr3_aa: CASSLGRTGKTEAFF
v_call: TRBV29-1; cdr3_aa: CSVEKGRGGEQFF
v_call: TRBV7-2; cdr3_aa: CASSLVSGWANEKLFF
v_call: TRBV20-1; cdr3_aa: CSARDNYGYTF
v_call: TRBV7-7; cdr3_aa: CASSPRSQGVETQYF
v_call: TRBV6-5; cdr3_aa: CASRTDREQPQHF
v_call: TRBV6-1; cdr3_aa: CASGGIGTAYGYTF
v_call: TRBV12-3/TRBV12-4; cdr3_aa: CASSLRDGLNQPQHF
v_call: TRBV7-2; cdr3_aa: CASSRQTGDTEAFF
v_call: TRBV6-4; cdr3_aa: CASRGDGRHSPLHF
v_call: TRBV6-5; cdr3_aa: CASRRGLAGGEDTQYF
v_call: TRBV12-3/TRBV12-4; cdr3_aa: CASRRTGNTEAFF
v_call: TRBV2; cdr3_aa: CASSPGQGAEQYF
v_call: TRBV7-2; cdr3_aa: CASSLRQANQPQHF
v_call: TRBV12-3/TRBV12-4; cdr3_aa: CASSWRGHPETQYF
v_call: TRBV20-1; cdr3_aa: CSAERRLQETQYF
v_call: TRBV29-1; cdr3_aa: CSVSTGGNSPLHF
v_call: TRBV7-9; cdr3_aa: CASSFLWGSGSVDEQFF
v_call: TRBV6-6; cdr3_aa: CASSGSGETQYF
v_call: TRBV27; cdr3_aa: CASSLVWSSYNEQFF
v_call: TRBV19; cdr3_aa: CASSEQNSPLHF
v_call: TRBV29-1; cdr3_aa: CSVGHTSTDTQYF
v_call: TRBV28; cdr3_aa: CASSWQLSSYEQYF
v_call: TRBV27; cdr3_aa: CASSLRQGSDEQYF
v_call: TRBV12-3/TRBV12-4; cdr3_aa: CASSFVRGVAGELFF
v_call: TRBV9; cdr3_aa: CASSAEGGQSTDTQYF
v_call: TRBV20-1; cdr3_aa: CSARERQANTEAFF
v_call: TRBV5-1; cdr3_aa: CASSPWTSLVKETQYF
v_call: TRBV27; cdr3_aa: CASSYSPDQPQHF
v_call: TRBV18; cdr3_aa: CASSPIEIGVGELFF
v_call: TRBV6-5; cdr3_aa: CASSYSVNEKLFF
v_call: TRBV20-1; cdr3_aa: CSARNRGFNDGYTF
v_call: TRBV9; cdr3_aa: CASSVGTTADTQYF
v_call: TRBV14; cdr3_aa: CASSQGPGENTEAFF